This entry is about one T cell receptor beta chain. This record belongs to a study of blood T cell repertoires in COVID-19. The CDR3 totals 15 residues. From germline, CDR1 is LGHNA and CDR2 YSLEER. Trimming cost V 1 base and J 6 bases; bases outside gene matches: 8. TCRdb's copy holds only in-frame clones and misses some; the assay was immunoSEQ multiplex PCR. The sample shows about 370,000 clones, approximately 90% of them seen only once. The J gene is TRBJ2-7, the V gene TRBV4-3; 8 bases line up with TRBD1. This receptor was taken from a woman in her forties who had been exposed to COVID-19. Sequencing input: PBMCs or T cells enriched from blood (not recorded which). The CDR3 bases are TGCGCCAGCAGCCAAGGCGGACAGGGATATGGCGAGCAGTACTTC. This codes for CASSQGGQGYGEQYF.